This is a list of T cell receptor beta chains from one sample in a study of T cells in Graves' hyperthyroidism and ophthalmopathy. One entry per CDR3 protein results from TCRdb running MiXCR on the multiplex PCR reads. The table shows fewer than 450,000 distinct CDR3 sequences, with 15% to 20% occurring only once. The specimen sequenced was blood. Receptors were obtained from a man aged 18 to 30 with Graves' ophthalmopathy. Both conserved end residues are part of each CDR3. D genes are given only for firm matches. Size is stated for part of the rows, as once, few or many counts, or as a class when the clone is expanded.

j_call v_call clone_size d_call cdr3_aa cdr3_nt
TRBJ2-1 TRBV15 . . CATSGDRDTVLYNEQFF TGTGCCACCAGCGGAGATAGGGACACGGTCCTCTACAATGAGCAGTTCTTC
TRBJ1-4 TRBV12-3/TRBV12-4 . . CASSAGEGFTNEKLFF TGTGCCAGCAGTGCCGGTGAGGGGTTCACTAATGAAAAACTGTTTTTT
TRBJ2-7 TRBV18 . TRBD2 CASSPRGLAAGGPYEQYF TGTGCCAGCTCACCGCGGGGTTTGGCAGCGGGGGGGCCCTACGAGCAGTACTTC
TRBJ2-3 TRBV10-1 few . CASSYETRGYTDTQYF TGCGCCAGCAGCTATGAGACTAGGGGGTACACAGATACGCAGTATTTT
TRBJ1-1 TRBV18 few TRBD1 CASSGQGSEAFF TGTGCCAGCTCAGGACAGGGTTCTGAAGCTTTCTTT
TRBJ2-3 TRBV9 few . CASSVGGAFTDTQYF TGTGCCAGCAGCGTAGGTGGGGCTTTCACAGATACGCAGTATTTT
TRBJ2-3 TRBV20-1 many . CSAIRAGTTTDTQYF TGCAGTGCAATTCGGGCGGGGACAACCACAGATACGCAGTATTTT
TRBJ1-1 TRBV27 many . CASSFFKGGTEAFF TGTGCCAGCAGTTTCTTTAAGGGTGGGACTGAAGCTTTCTTT
TRBJ2-7 TRBV29-1 many TRBD1 CSVEVGGDRAPYEQYF TGCAGCGTTGAAGTTGGAGGGGACAGGGCTCCCTACGAGCAGTACTTC
TRBJ1-4 TRBV18 few . CASSPGSGAYEKLFF TGTGCCAGCTCACCGGGGTCAGGGGCATATGAAAAACTGTTTTTT
TRBJ2-5 TRBV6-4 many TRBD2 CASSPSGGASETQYF TGTGCCAGCAGCCCCAGCGGGGGGGCCTCAGAGACCCAGTACTTC
TRBJ1-2 TRBV24-1 many TRBD1 CATSDYGTAYGYTF TGTGCCACCAGTGATTATGGGACAGCCTATGGCTACACCTTC